The T cell receptor (beta chain) described here comes from a study of naive and memory T cell subsets (dated by TCRdb to about 2017). Some background on the complete study: The study applied an open-source, UMI-based TCR alpha and beta sequencing pipeline to sorted naive and memory peripheral blood T cell subsets. RNA was DNase-treated and reverse transcribed with TCR constant-region primers, mostly using SuperScript III. The functional CMV T cell responses agreed completely with IgG serology results. Paper-wide results and their limitations: The repertoire findings for the naive and memory subsets could not be validated against a ground truth, as none was available. RNA-based TCR counts may be influenced by expression changes linked to T cell activation and differentiation. In both CD4 and CD8 cells, the Gini index increased while Shannon and inverse Simpson diversity decreased from naive through CM, EM and EMRA. The abundance of TCRs followed a power law with an exponent that differed between naive and memory subsets yet stayed consistent across the three individuals. Once error correction was done, more than 95% of naive TCR sequences showed up just once, which made the naive abundance distributions much steeper than those of the memory subsets. Each clonotype was defined as a single alpha or beta chain sequence rather than as a paired alpha/beta receptor.

Library preparation was by UMI-ligation and nested PCR. The beta constant-region primer consisted of an equimolar mixture of two oligonucleotides that together covered TRBC1 and TRBC2. A single-stranded oligonucleotide containing the SP2 primer and a 12-nucleotide UMI was joined to the 3' end of the cDNA by T4 RNA ligase 1. Four rounds of PCR were used to amplify ligated cDNA, with nested alpha and beta constant-region primers being used together with the SP2 primer. The ligation reaction was incubated at 16°C for about 20-24 hours. PCR2 was usually performed as a SYBR Green qPCR and halted at a preset threshold so that over-amplification would not occur. All purifications after the first were performed with Agencourt AMPure XP magnetic beads. Libraries were quantified by Qubit and checked on a TapeStation, with a main peak expected near 650 bp. The pooled libraries were sequenced on an Illumina MiSeq using v2 2x251 paired-end kits, which usually yielded roughly 0.85-2.1 million reads per sample. Each sample's library went into the pool at about 4 nM, and roughly 4.5-7.5% PhiX was added to help with cluster recognition. The study's processing was this. Decombinator assigned V and J genes to Demultiplexor-processed FASTQ reads by tag matching, allowing a single base-pair mismatch. By using UMIs, Collapsinator corrected both sequencing errors and the frequency errors caused by PCR heterogeneity. TCRs were translated and CDR3s were extracted from the conserved cysteine to the FGXG phenylalanine by CDR3Translator, with non-productive sequences being flagged. Repertoires were subsampled to equal numbers of UMI-defined TCRs before Gini, Shannon entropy and inverse Simpson indices were calculated. Within the linear range, a power law was fitted by maximum likelihood to the distributions of clonotype abundance. When run on a single naive CD8 sample, MIGEC and the pipeline yielded similar UMI counts, similar unique TCR numbers and similar clonal distributions. The repertoires were searched for some 7,300 CMV-associated CDR3 sequences that had been compiled from VDJdb and a published dataset. The raw public data were reprocessed by TCRdb itself: fastp quality trimming at Q25, MiXCR clonotype calling, in-frame beta chains only. Rows are unified per CDR3 protein, each entry keeping the most common DNA and genes. TCRdb, not the authors, supplied the V and J calls. This sample has around 40,000 distinct CDR3 sequences in its table, and about 14% of those were observed once. 22% of the sample is held by the ten biggest clonotypes.

In the case of this clonotype: Its antigen is not yet known. No much larger clone is present one base from it, and per-base qualities are unavailable.

CDR1 and CDR2 are drawn from the germline V gene: SQVTM, ANQGSEA. The CDR3 holds 14 amino acids from the cysteine to the phenylalanine. Kept here is only the CDR3 DNA, which spans 42 bases and is read in frame from base 1. Relative to germline, V is 6 bases shorter and J is 6 bases shorter, with 18 bases between their ends. From the second PCR step onward, the TCR alpha chain libraries and the TCR beta chain libraries were amplified separately. CMV status of each donor was established by measuring IFNgamma production from CD4+ T cells after fresh PBMCs were stimulated overnight with CMV viral lysate. Using Miltenyi beads, CD4 T cells were first positively selected, and CD8 T cells were then positively selected from the CD4-negative fraction. Cells stained for CD3, CD4, CD8, CD45RA, CD27 and a live/dead dye were sorted on a BD Aria II into four subsets by CD45RA and CD27. The sorting gate for effector memory cells was CD45RA-CD27-, and the sorting gate for EMRA cells was CD45RA+CD27-. Blood was obtained from a few healthy volunteers, and the blood from each volunteer was fractionated into CD4 and CD8 T cells and subsequently into four differentiation subsets. Roughly 120 ml of peripheral blood was collected from each donor, and PBMC were isolated from the blood using Ficoll-Paque PLUS density-gradient centrifugation. After sorting, cells were lysed in RLT buffer, RNA was extracted using a Qiagen RNeasy kit, and the extracted RNA was stored at -80 degrees C.

The sample taken for sequencing was effector memory CD4+ T cells from blood. The cell subset or site label, as the study defines it: effector memory, CD45RA- CD27-. Recombination connected TRBV29-1 to TRBJ2-1, and TRBD1 may be the D gene, going by 5 matching bases. This sequence originates from a human donor in good health. The CDR3: CSVPRAVLSNEQFF. The DNA sequence is as follows: TGCAGCGTCCCCAGGGCAGTTTTAAGCAATGAGCAGTTCTTC.